This record concerns one TCR beta chain sequence. Its antigen is unidentified. This record comes from a study of T cell responses to AZD1222 COVID-19 vaccine. Points from the study as a whole: Mostly white British, mostly female donors; authors suggested clonal diversity may be underestimated.

The CDR3 totals 17 residues. Germline values: CDR1 LNHNV, CDR2 YYDKDF (reference sequence). V lost 0 bases, J lost 0 bases, and 15 bases lay in between. The assay was immunoSEQ multiplex PCR, and TCRdb's table has in-frame clones only and misses some. In the table there are roughly 120,000 clones, about 88% of which are singletons. This sequence was found in an adult in good health. Sequenced material: peripheral blood, taken on day 0 of AZD1222 vaccination. This chain uses TRBV15 with TRBJ2-7, with D tentatively TRBD2 (5 bases). DNA of the CDR3: TGTGCCACCAGCAGAGATCGGGGATCGGCGTCCTCCTACGAGCAGTACTTC. Amino acids: CATSRDRGSASSYEQYF.